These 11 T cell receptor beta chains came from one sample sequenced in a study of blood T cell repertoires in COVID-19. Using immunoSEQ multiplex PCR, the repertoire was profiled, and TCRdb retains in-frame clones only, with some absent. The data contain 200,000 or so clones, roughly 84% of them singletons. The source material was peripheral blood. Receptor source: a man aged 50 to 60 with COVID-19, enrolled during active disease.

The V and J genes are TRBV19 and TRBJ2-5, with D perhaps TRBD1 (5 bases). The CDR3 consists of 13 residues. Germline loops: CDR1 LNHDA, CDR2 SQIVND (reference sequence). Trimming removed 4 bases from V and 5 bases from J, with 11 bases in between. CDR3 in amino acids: CASSSWGAETQYF. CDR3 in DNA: TGTGCCAGTAGTAGTTGGGGCGCGGAGACCCAGTACTTC.

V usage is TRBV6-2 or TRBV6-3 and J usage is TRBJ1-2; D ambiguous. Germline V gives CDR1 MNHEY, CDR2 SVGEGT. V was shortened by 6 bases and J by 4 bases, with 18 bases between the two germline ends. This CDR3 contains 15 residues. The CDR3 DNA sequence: TGTGCCAGCAGCCCGAGGAGGGAAGAGAGCTATGGCTACACCTTC. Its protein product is CASSPRREESYGYTF.

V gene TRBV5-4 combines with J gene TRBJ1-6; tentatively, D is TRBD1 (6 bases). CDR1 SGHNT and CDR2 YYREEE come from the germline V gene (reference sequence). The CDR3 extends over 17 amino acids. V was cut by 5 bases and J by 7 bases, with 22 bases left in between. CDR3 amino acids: CASRPKTGNLRNSPLHF. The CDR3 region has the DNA TGTGCCAGCAGACCAAAAACAGGGAATCTTCGGAATTCACCCCTCCACTTT. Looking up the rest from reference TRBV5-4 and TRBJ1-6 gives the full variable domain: ETGVTQSPTHLIKTRGQQVTLRCSSQSGHNTVSWYQQALGQGPQFIFQYYREEENGRGNFPPRFSGLQFPNYSSELNVNALELDDSALYLCASRPKTGNLRNSPLHFGNGTRLTVT.

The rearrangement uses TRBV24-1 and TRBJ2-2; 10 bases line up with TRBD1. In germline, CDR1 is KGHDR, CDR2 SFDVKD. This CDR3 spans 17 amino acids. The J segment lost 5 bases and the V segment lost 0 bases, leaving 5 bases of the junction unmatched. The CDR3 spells CATSDLQGTGATGELFF. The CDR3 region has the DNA TGTGCCACCAGTGATTTGCAAGGGACAGGGGCGACCGGGGAGCTGTTTTTT.

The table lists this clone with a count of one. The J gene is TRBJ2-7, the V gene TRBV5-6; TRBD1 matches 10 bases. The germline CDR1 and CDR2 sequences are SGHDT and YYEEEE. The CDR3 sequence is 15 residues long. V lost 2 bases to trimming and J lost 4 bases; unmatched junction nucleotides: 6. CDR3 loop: CASSFPGTGVYEQYF. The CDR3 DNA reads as TGTGCCAGCAGCTTTCCCGGGACAGGGGTATACGAGCAGTACTTC.

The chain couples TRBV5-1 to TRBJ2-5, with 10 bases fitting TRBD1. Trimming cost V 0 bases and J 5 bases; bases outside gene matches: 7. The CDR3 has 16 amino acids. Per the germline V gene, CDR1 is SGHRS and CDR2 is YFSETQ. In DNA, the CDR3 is TGCGCCAGCAGCTTGGCCCCGACAGGGGGCTCGGAGACCCAGTACTTC. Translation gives CASSLAPTGGSETQYF.

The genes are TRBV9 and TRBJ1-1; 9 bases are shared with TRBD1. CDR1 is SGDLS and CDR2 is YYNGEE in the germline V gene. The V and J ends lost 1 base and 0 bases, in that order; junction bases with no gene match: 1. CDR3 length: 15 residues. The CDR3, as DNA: TGTGCCAGCAGCGTAACAGGGGGCATGAACACTGAAGCTTTCTTT. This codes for CASSVTGGMNTEAFF.

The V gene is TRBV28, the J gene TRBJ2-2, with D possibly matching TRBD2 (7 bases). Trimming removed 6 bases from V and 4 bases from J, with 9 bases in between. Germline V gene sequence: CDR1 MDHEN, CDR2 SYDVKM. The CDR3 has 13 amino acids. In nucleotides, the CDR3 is TGTGCCAGCAGGGGGGGGCCCACCGGGGAGCTGTTTTTT. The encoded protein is CASRGGPTGELFF.

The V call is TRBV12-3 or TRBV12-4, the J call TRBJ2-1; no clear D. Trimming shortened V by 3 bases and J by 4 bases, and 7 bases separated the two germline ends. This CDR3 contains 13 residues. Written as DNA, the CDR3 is TGTGCCAGCAGTTTCGGTCGGTACAATGAGCAGTTCTTC. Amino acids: CASSFGRYNEQFF.

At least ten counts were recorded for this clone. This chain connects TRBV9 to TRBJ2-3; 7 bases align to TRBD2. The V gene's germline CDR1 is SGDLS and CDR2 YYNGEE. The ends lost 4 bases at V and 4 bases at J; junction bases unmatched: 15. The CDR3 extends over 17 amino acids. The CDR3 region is CASSPLGGAGLSDTQYF. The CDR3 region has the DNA TGTGCCAGCAGCCCCCTCGGAGGAGCGGGACTATCAGATACGCAGTATTTT.

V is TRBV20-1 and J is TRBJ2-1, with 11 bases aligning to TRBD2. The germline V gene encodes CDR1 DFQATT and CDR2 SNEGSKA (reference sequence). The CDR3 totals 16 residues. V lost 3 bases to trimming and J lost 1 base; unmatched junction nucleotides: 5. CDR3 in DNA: TGCAGTGCTAGTCTTAGCGGGGGGGTATCCTACAATGAGCAGTTCTTC. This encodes CSASLSGGVSYNEQFF.